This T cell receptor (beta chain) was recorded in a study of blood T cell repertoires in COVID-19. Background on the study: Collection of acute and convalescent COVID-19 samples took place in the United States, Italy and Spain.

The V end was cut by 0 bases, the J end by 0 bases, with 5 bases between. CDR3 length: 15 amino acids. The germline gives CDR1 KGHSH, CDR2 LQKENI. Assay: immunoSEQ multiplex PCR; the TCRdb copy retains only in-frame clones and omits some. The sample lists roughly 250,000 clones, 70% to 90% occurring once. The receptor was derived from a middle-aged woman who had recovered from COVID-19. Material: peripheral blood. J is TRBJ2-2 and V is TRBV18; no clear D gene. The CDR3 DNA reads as TGTGCCAGCTCACCACCAGCCGCGAACACCGGGGAGCTGTTTTTT. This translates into CASSPPAANTGELFF.